This note documents a single TCR beta chain sequence. Its specificity is unknown. One junction end disagrees with the germline gene, perhaps due to a read error. Full-length variable regions came from constant-region reverse primers plus semi-nested Nested Universal Primer A PCR. TCRdb passed the 5' RACE reads through MiXCR, listing each CDR3 protein once. The table shows 25,000 to 35,000 distinct CDR3 sequences, with around 22% occurring only once. Findings and caveats of the study: In terms of TCR gene usage, tumor memory CD4+ T cells clustered together with blood and lymph node memory CD4+ cells, as well as with lymph node naive CD4+ cells.

The sample consisted of memory CD4+ T cells sorted from blood. The subset: memory CD4+ T cells, CD4+CD45RO+CD25-. The clonotype was recovered from a female donor with breast cancer.

Here the CDR3 reads CRASRTDLRGNEQFF. CDR3 DNA: TGCAGGGCTAGTCGGACAGATTTGCGGGGGAATGAGCAGTTCTTC. The chain carries TRBV20-1 and TRBJ2-1; D might be TRBD2 (7 bases). Germline CDR1 and CDR2: DFQATT and SNEGSKA (reference sequence). This CDR3 contains 15 residues.